The present T cell receptor beta chain was sequenced within a study of Tregs in tolerant kidney transplant recipients. CDR1 and CDR2 (germline): SGDLS, YYNGEE. Trimming removed 0 bases from V and 2 bases from J, with 19 bases in between. The CDR3 has 18 amino acids. Recipients received nonmyeloablative bone marrow transplants from related graft donors, with transient mixed chimerism. Study-level results: Donor-specific Treg expansion exceeded global Treg expansion in tolerant patients, suggesting antigen drive.

About this clone itself: Its target is unknown.

TCRdb's copy holds only in-frame clones and misses some; the assay was immunoSEQ multiplex PCR. Among around 61,000 clones listed, approximately 89% were seen once. Material: CD4+ T cells from blood (PBMCs), obtained 6 months after the transplant. The gene calls are TRBV9 and TRBJ2-3; the D gene is possibly TRBD2 (5 bases). The TCR was taken from a human patient who received a combined kidney and bone marrow transplant. A subset of T cells may come from the graft donor. The CDR3 here is CASSVEEGLEAYTDTQYF. Here the CDR3 DNA reads TGTGCCAGCAGCGTAGAAGAGGGTTTGGAAGCATACACAGATACGCAGTATTTT. Drawing the rest from reference TRBV9 and TRBJ2-3, the complete variable domain is DSGVTQTPKHLITATGQRVTLRCSPRSGDLSVYWYQQSLDQGLQFLIQYYNGEERAKGNILERFSAQQFPDLHSELNLSSLELGDSALYFCASSVEEGLEAYTDTQYFGPGTRLTVL.